The 21 T cell receptor beta chains below come from one sample, sequenced in a study of blood T cells in healthy people across ages. Then a second PCR, running about 7 to 11 cycles, was carried out with a sample-barcoded 5' primer and a J-beta primer mix. TCRdb re-called the 5' RACE reads through MiXCR, storing one row per CDR3 protein. The data contain about 1.1 million distinct CDR3 sequences, around two fifths of them singletons. The sample taken for sequencing was blood. Every receptor here comes from a man between 18 and 35 years old in good health.

The chain couples TRBV20-1 to TRBJ1-5, with a weak D call TRBD1 (6 bases). The CDR3 consists of 12 residues. Germline V gene sequence: CDR1 DFQATT, CDR2 SNEGSKA (reference sequence). Trimming shortened V by 4 bases and J by 7 bases, and 11 bases separated the two germline ends. Here the CDR3 reads CSATDRGQPQHF. The CDR3 bases are TGCAGTGCTACGGACAGAGGACAGCCCCAGCATTTT.

The chain links TRBV4-3 to TRBJ1-2; a weak D match, TRBD1 (5 bases). The V and J ends lost 3 bases and 2 bases respectively, with 10 bases between them. CDR3 length: 14 residues. The V gene's germline CDR1 is LGHNA and CDR2 YSLEER. The CDR3 DNA follows: TGCGCCAGCAGCCATGAACGGGGGAACTATGGCTACACCTTC. Amino acids: CASSHERGNYGYTF.

The chain carries TRBV5-5 and TRBJ2-3, with unresolved D. Trimming shortened V by 0 bases and J by 6 bases, and 8 bases separated the two germline ends. CDR1 is SGHKS and CDR2 is YYEKEE in the germline V gene (reference sequence). This CDR3 region has 13 residues. The CDR3 DNA sequence: TGTGCCAGCAGCTTGGCACGGCGGGATACGCAGTATTTT. Translating it yields CASSLARRDTQYF.

V and J are TRBV7-6 and TRBJ2-3, with 9 bases aligning to TRBD2. With 2 bases clipped from V and 6 bases from J, the junction kept 15 bases outside the gene matches. Germline assignment: CDR1 SGHVS and CDR2 FNYEAQ. The CDR3 has 18 residues. CDR3 residues: CASSLRPQAGGPLDTQYF. CDR3 DNA: TGTGCCAGCAGCTTAAGACCTCAGGCGGGGGGGCCGTTGGATACGCAGTATTTT.

This clonotype was counted between two and nine times. The chain is built from TRBV29-1 and TRBJ1-4; perhaps TRBD1 as D (5 bases). Germline V gene lookup returns CDR1 SQVTM and CDR2 ANQGSEA. V lost 7 bases and J 8 bases, leaving 14 bases between the germline ends. CDR3 size: 12 residues. The CDR3 reads CSAAGGEEKLFF. The DNA of the CDR3 is TGCAGCGCCGCTGGGGGAGAGGAAAAACTGTTTTTT. Combining the CDR3 with reference TRBV29-1 and TRBJ1-4 gives the whole variable domain SAVISQKPSRDICQRGTSLTIQCQVDSQVTMMFWYRQQPGQSLTLIATANQGSEATYESGFVIDKFPISRPNLTFSTLTVSNMSPEDSSIYLCSAAGGEEKLFFGSGTQLSVL.

Details on this clonotype: Since a much larger clone is just one base distant, this may be a read error. The CDR3 nucleotides are TGTGCCAGCAGCCAAGGATTCCTGTCCTACAATGAGCAGTACTTC. This codes for CASSQGFLSYNEQYF. The rearrangement joins TRBV3-1 to TRBJ2-1; D uncertain. Near its end, the DNA agrees better with TRBJ2-7, so the J call may be wrong. CDR1 and CDR2 (germline): LGHDT, YNNKEL (reference sequence). The CDR3 has 15 amino acids.

The rearrangement joins TRBV12-3 or TRBV12-4 to TRBJ1-4; D perhaps matches TRBD1 (5 bases). The CDR3 has 14 residues. Trimming took off 2 bases at V and 8 bases at J, with 12 bases between the two ends. DNA for the CDR3: TGTGCCAGCAGTTTAACGTTATGGGGGGAAAAACTGTTTTTT. Translated, it gives CASSLTLWGEKLFF.

V is TRBV20-1 and J is TRBJ1-5; D unresolved. Germline V lookup: CDR1 DFQATT, CDR2 SNEGSKA (reference sequence). Trimming removed 2 bases at V and 3 bases at J, with 17 bases between. The CDR3 has 16 residues. CDR3: CSARPLHSDTNQPQHF. The CDR3 nucleotides are TGCAGTGCTAGACCCTTGCACAGCGATACCAATCAGCCCCAGCATTTT.

This chain uses TRBV12-3 or TRBV12-4 with TRBJ2-7; tentative D call: TRBD2 (5 bases). The CDR3 spans 14 residues. The V and J ends lost 7 bases and 3 bases respectively, with 16 bases between them. The CDR3 is CASMKGARLYEQYF. The CDR3 DNA is TGTGCCAGCATGAAGGGAGCGAGACTCTACGAGCAGTACTTC.

The chain joins TRBV30 to TRBJ1-2, with D perhaps matching TRBD1 (5 bases). The CDR3 has 11 amino acids. Per the germline V gene, CDR1 is GTSNPN and CDR2 is SVGIG (reference sequence). CDR3 amino acids: CGGGRNYGYTF. CDR3 nucleotide sequence: TGTGGGGGCGGACGTAACTATGGCTACACCTTC.

The chain carries TRBV20-1 and TRBJ2-3, with 14 bases fitting TRBD2. The CDR3 extends over 14 amino acids. Germline V CDR1 and CDR2: DFQATT, SNEGSKA (reference sequence). V was clipped by 7 bases and J by 5 bases; unmatched bases: 5. The CDR3 here is CSGAGTSGRDTQYF. The CDR3 DNA follows: TGCAGTGGGGCCGGGACTAGCGGGAGAGATACGCAGTATTTT.

The rearrangement joins TRBV2 to TRBJ2-5; D is unresolved. Germline V gives CDR1 SNHLY, CDR2 FYNNEI. The V gene lost 8 bases and the J gene lost 1 base, with 8 bases spanning the gap. CDR3 length equals 12 residues. Here the CDR3 reads CASDVAQETQYF. The CDR3 DNA reads TGTGCCAGCGACGTGGCCCAAGAGACCCAGTACTTC.

The V call is TRBV6-2 or TRBV6-3, the J call TRBJ2-2; the match to TRBD1 covers 9 bases. This CDR3 region has 16 residues. V trimming: 8 bases; J trimming: 2 bases; junction bases outside the gene matches: 9. Germline V lookup: CDR1 MNHEY, CDR2 SVGEGT. CDR3 sequence reads: CASLNTGQGNTGELFF. The CDR3 DNA follows: TGTGCCAGCCTCAATACGGGACAGGGCAACACCGGGGAGCTGTTTTTT.

As concerns this clonotype: An end of the junction differs from the germline gene, which may be a read error. J is TRBJ2-1 and V is TRBV11-3; possibly TRBD2 for D (5 bases). Germline V CDR1 and CDR2: SGHNT, YENEEA. The CDR3 spans 14 residues. The CDR3 bases are TGTGCCAGCAGCTTAGCGGGGTTGAACAATGAGCGGTTCTTC. This translates into CASSLAGLNNERFF.

This clonotype was seen a few times. The chain links TRBV4-1 to TRBJ2-3; 9 positions agree with TRBD1. There are 16 residues in the CDR3. The V gene's germline CDR1 is MGHRA and CDR2 YSYEKL. V shed 2 bases and J 2 bases; nucleotides not matched to a gene: 5. The CDR3 spells CASSQRDRVATDTQYF. The DNA for the CDR3 is TGCGCCAGCAGCCAAAGGGACAGGGTAGCCACAGATACGCAGTATTTT.

The genes are TRBV6-5 and TRBJ2-5; TRBD2 agrees at 8 bases. The CDR3 is 18 amino acids. Unmatched junction bases numbered 16, after V lost 4 bases and J lost 3 bases. The germline gives CDR1 MNHEY, CDR2 SVGAGI. CDR3 amino acids: CASSWFGSGRGDKETQYF. The DNA for the CDR3 is TGTGCCAGCAGTTGGTTTGGTTCAGGGCGGGGGGATAAAGAGACCCAGTACTTC.

The chain uses TRBV20-1 and TRBJ1-4; D remains ambiguous. V was pared by 0 bases and J by 5 bases, with 7 bases between. Looked up from germline, CDR1 is DFQATT and CDR2 is SNEGSKA (reference sequence). The CDR3 sequence is 13 residues long. The DNA of the CDR3 is TGCAGTGCTAGAGAGACATGGAATGAAAAACTGTTTTTT. Protein product: CSARETWNEKLFF.

This clonotype occurred a few times. The gene calls are TRBV3-1 and TRBJ1-1; no clear D gene. CDR3 size: 13 residues. The germline V and J ends were trimmed by 3 bases and 3 bases, with 8 bases remaining between them. Germline CDR1 reads LGHDT; CDR2 reads YNNKEL (reference sequence). The CDR3 DNA follows: TGTGCCAGCAGCCACGGGGTAGACACTGAAGCTTTCTTT. Translating gives CASSHGVDTEAFF. The full variable domain, its missing parts supplied by reference TRBV3-1 and TRBJ1-1, is DTAVSQTPKYLVTQMGNDKSIKCEQNLGHDTMYWYKQDSKKFLKIMFSYNNKELIINETVPNRFSPKSPDKAHLNLHINSLELGDSAVYFCASSHGVDTEAFFGQGTRLTVV.

This clonotype was seen a handful of times. V usage is TRBV3-1 and J usage is TRBJ2-2; no reliable D call. Germline V gene data show CDR1 as LGHDT and CDR2 as YNNKEL (reference sequence). The germline V and J ends were trimmed by 1 base and 0 bases, with 3 bases remaining between them. CDR3 length equals 14 residues. CDR3 amino acids: CASSQAANTGELFF. The CDR3 nucleotides read TGTGCCAGCAGCCAAGCTGCGAACACCGGGGAGCTGTTTTTT.

This clonotype occurred once. The chain carries TRBV7-2 and TRBJ1-5; a possible D gene is TRBD1 (6 bases). CDR1 is SGHTA and CDR2 is FQGNSA in the germline V gene. The CDR3 runs to 15 residues. Trimming pared 4 bases from V and 2 bases from J, leaving 12 bases between. The CDR3 DNA sequence: TGTGCCAGCAGCTACACGGCAGGGGGCAATCAGCCCCAGCATTTT. This codes for CASSYTAGGNQPQHF. The full variable domain, in which reference TRBV7-2 and TRBJ1-5 provide the parts outside the CDR3, is GAGVSQSPSNKVTEKGKDVELRCDPISGHTALYWYRQSLGQGLEFLIYFQGNSAPDKSGLPSDRFSAERTGGSVSTLTIQRTQQEDSAVYLCASSYTAGGNQPQHFGDGTRLSIL.

In nucleotides, the CDR3 is TGTGCCAGCAGTTTATCGGGGAGCAGGGGCACAGATACGCAGTATTTT. It translates to CASSLSGSRGTDTQYF. The chain carries TRBV27 and TRBJ2-3, with D perhaps being TRBD1 or TRBD2 (5 bases each). Germline V CDR1 and CDR2: MNHEY, SMNVEV (reference sequence). V was shortened by 0 bases and J by 1 base, with 11 bases between the two germline ends. The CDR3 runs 16 residues.